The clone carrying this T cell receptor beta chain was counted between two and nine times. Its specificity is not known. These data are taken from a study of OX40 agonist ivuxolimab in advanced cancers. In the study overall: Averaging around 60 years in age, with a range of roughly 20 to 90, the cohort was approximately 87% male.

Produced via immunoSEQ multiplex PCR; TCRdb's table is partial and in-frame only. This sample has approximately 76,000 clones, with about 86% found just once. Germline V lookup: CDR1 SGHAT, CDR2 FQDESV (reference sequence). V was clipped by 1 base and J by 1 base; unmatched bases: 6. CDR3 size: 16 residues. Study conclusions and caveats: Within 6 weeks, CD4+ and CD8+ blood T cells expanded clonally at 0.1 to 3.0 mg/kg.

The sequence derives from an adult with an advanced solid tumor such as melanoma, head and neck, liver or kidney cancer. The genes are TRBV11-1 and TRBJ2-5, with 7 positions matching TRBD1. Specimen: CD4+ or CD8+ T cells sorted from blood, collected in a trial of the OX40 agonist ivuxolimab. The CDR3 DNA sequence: TGTGCCAGCAGCTTAGGGGACAGAGTTACCCAAGAGACCCAGTACTTC. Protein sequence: CASSLGDRVTQETQYF.